One and the same sample provided the 12 T cell receptor beta chains below, sequenced in a study of T-cell memory formation after mild COVID-19. Each CDR3 protein gets one entry after TCRdb re-called the 5' RACE reads with MiXCR. The sample lists about 470,000 distinct CDR3 sequences, about 20% occurring once. Specimen: PBMCs or a T cell subset sorted from them (not recorded which). The receptors shown here come from an adult woman who had mild COVID-19 (a few samples of this study predate the infection). Cell type and time point are not known.

This clonotype was recorded at least ten times. V is TRBV20-1 and J is TRBJ2-3; 12 bases map to TRBD2. The junction had 5 bases not matched to a gene; V was cut back by 4 bases and J by 3 bases. The CDR3 length is 15 residues. The germline CDR1 and CDR2 sequences are DFQATT and SNEGSKA (reference sequence). The CDR3, as DNA: TGCAGTGCTACCCTAGCGGGGGGGCCAACAGATACGCAGTATTTT. Residues: CSATLAGGPTDTQYF.

The genes are TRBV29-1 and TRBJ2-5; D gene uncertain. Trimming cost V 5 bases and J 1 base, with 5 bases left between them. The CDR3 covers 11 residues. Germline assignment: CDR1 SQVTM and CDR2 ANQGSEA. The CDR3 spells CSVWIQETQYF. DNA of the CDR3: TGCAGCGTTTGGATCCAAGAGACCCAGTACTTC.

The chain joins TRBV15 to TRBJ2-3, with 12 bases fitting TRBD2. The CDR3 has 15 residues. V lost 7 bases, J lost 2 bases, and 4 bases stayed unmatched. Germline V lookup: CDR1 LNHNV, CDR2 YYDKDF (reference sequence). The CDR3 DNA sequence: TGTGCCACCAACGGACTAGCGGGACCCACAGATACGCAGTATTTT. Protein: CATNGLAGPTDTQYF.

The chain couples TRBV20-1 to TRBJ2-7; 10 nucleotides line up with TRBD1. V was clipped by 7 bases and J by 1 base; unmatched bases: 7. The CDR3 is 14 residues long. CDR1 and CDR2 (germline): DFQATT, SNEGSKA (reference sequence). The CDR3 reads CSVADRGLSYEQYF. The CDR3, as DNA: TGCAGTGTCGCGGACAGGGGGTTGTCCTACGAGCAGTACTTC.

This clonotype was detected only a few times. CDR3 residues: CASSSTTSQPQHF. The CDR3 region has the DNA TGTGCCAGCAGCTCAACGACCTCTCAGCCCCAGCATTTT. The rearrangement links TRBV7-9 to TRBJ1-5; D remains ambiguous. In germline, CDR1 is SEHNR, CDR2 FQNEAQ (reference sequence). The CDR3 totals 13 residues. V was trimmed by 4 bases and J by 6 bases, leaving 10 bases between them.

This clonotype was counted only a few times. CDR3: CASSLGRFTYEQYF. The CDR3, as DNA: TGTGCCAGCAGCTTAGGACGGTTTACCTACGAGCAGTACTTC. The chain uses TRBV7-6 and TRBJ2-7; no reliable D call. In germline, CDR1 is SGHVS, CDR2 FNYEAQ. The CDR3 consists of 14 residues. V lost 1 base and J 2 bases, leaving 9 bases between the germline ends.

This rearrangement joins TRBV7-3 to TRBJ2-7; a possible D gene is TRBD2 (5 bases). V lost 5 bases to trimming and J lost 9 bases, with 20 bases between them. From germline, CDR1 is SGHTA and CDR2 FQGTGA. CDR3 size: 14 residues. The DNA of the CDR3 is TGTGCCAGCAGCCCCCGAGGGTCACCCGGTCGGCAGTACTTC. Encoded protein: CASSPRGSPGRQYF.

This clonotype was counted between two and nine times. The V call is TRBV21-1, the J call TRBJ2-5; TRBD1, the table's D call, was not compared with the DNA. TRBV21-1 is described as a pseudogene. The CDR3 length is 15 residues. CDR3 region: CASSKAGTDQETQYF. The CDR3 bases are TGTGCCAGCAGCAAAGCCGGGACAGACCAAGAGACCCAGTACTTC.

This clonotype was counted between two and nine times. The CDR3 loop is CASQGVTGELFF. CDR3 DNA sequence: TGTGCCAGTCAGGGGGTCACCGGGGAGCTGTTTTTT. The genes are TRBV6-5 and TRBJ2-2, with 7 bases identical to TRBD1. V lost 9 bases to trimming and J lost 4 bases; unmatched junction nucleotides: 2. This CDR3 region has 12 residues. In germline, CDR1 is MNHEY, CDR2 SVGAGI.

The genes are TRBV5-6 and TRBJ2-7; no firm D call. Germline loops: CDR1 SGHDT, CDR2 YYEEEE. The CDR3 runs 14 residues. Trimming removed 1 base from V and 0 bases from J, with 8 bases in between. DNA for the CDR3: TGTGCCAGCAGCTTGATTCAGAGCTCCTACGAGCAGTACTTC. Amino acid sequence: CASSLIQSSYEQYF.

The chain carries TRBV9 and TRBJ2-7, with 11 bases lining up with TRBD2. The CDR3 is 16 amino acids. Germline V lookup: CDR1 SGDLS, CDR2 YYNGEE. V lost 0 bases and J lost 7; bases outside the gene matches: 9. In DNA, the CDR3 is TGTGCCAGCAGCGTAGAGGGTAGCGGGGGGGCCGGGGAGCAGTACTTC. As protein: CASSVEGSGGAGEQYF.

This clonotype was counted many times. The rearrangement joins TRBV6-5 to TRBJ2-6, with D tentatively TRBD1 (6 bases). This CDR3 contains 15 residues. V was trimmed by 6 bases and J by 7 bases, leaving 16 bases between them. Germline CDR1 and CDR2: MNHEY and SVGAGI. CDR3 residues: CASSQGMMGANVLTF. CDR3 nucleotide sequence: TGTGCCAGCAGCCAGGGGATGATGGGAGCCAACGTCCTGACTTTC.